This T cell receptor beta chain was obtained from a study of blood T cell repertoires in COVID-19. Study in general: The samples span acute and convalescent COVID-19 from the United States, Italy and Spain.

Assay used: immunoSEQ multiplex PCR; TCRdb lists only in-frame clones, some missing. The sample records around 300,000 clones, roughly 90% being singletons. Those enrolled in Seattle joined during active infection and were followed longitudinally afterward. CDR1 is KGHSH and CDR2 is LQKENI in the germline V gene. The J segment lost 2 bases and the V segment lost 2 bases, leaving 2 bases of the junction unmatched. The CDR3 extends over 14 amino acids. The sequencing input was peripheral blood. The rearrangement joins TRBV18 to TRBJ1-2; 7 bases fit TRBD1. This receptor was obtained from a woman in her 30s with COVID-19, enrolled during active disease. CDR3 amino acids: CASSPDRANYGYTF. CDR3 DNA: TGTGCCAGCTCACCAGACAGGGCCAACTATGGCTACACCTTC.